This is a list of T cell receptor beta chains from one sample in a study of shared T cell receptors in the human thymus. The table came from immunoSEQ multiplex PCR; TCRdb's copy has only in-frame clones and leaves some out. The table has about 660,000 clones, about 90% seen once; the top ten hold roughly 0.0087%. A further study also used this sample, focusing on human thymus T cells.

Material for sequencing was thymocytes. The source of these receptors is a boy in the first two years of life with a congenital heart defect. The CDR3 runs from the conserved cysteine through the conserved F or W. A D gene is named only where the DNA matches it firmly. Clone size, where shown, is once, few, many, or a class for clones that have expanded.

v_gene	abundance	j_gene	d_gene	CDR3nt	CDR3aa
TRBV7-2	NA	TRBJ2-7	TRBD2	TGTGCCAGCAGCTTAGGGGACTATCCGTACGAGCAGTACTTC	CASSLGDYPYEQYF
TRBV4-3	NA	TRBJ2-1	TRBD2	TGCGCCAGCAGCCAAGAAACTAGCGGACGTAACAATGAGCAGTTCTTC	CASSQETSGRNNEQFF
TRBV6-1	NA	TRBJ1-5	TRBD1	TGTGCCAGCAGTGATTCAGGGGGATGGCAGGGAAGGCGCCAGCCCCAGCATTTT	CASSDSGGWQGRRQPQHF
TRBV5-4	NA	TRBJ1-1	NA	TGTGCCAGCAGCTTGGAGGGGTCCGGGAACACTGAAGCTTTCTTT	CASSLEGSGNTEAFF
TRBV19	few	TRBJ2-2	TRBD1	TGTGCCAGTAGGAAACAGGGGATAGGCGGGGAGCTGTTTTTT	CASRKQGIGGELFF
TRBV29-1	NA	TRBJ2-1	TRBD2	TGCAGCGTTGATCCCCTAGCGGGGGGGAGCTCCTACAATGAGCAGTTCTTC	CSVDPLAGGSSYNEQFF
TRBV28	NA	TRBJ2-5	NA	TGTGCCAGCAGTTTACTAGCGTCACAGACCCAGTACTTC	CASSLLASQTQYF
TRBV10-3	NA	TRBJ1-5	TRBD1	TGTGCCATCAGTGGGACAGGGGAGGGCAATCAGCCCCAGCATTTT	CAISGTGEGNQPQHF
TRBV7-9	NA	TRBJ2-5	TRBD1	TGTGCCAGCAGCTCTCGGACAGGTGGGAGTGGAGAGACCCAGTACTTC	CASSSRTGGSGETQYF
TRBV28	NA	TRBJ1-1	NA	TGTGCCAGCAGTTCCAATTCCGGGGTTTTCAACACTGAAGCTTTCTTT	CASSSNSGVFNTEAFF
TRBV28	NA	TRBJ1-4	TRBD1	TGTGCCAGCAGATGGGGACAGGACAATGAAAAACTGTTTTTT	CASRWGQDNEKLFF
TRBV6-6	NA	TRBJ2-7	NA	TGTGCCAGCAGTCCCGTGGTGGGGCCACAGTTTACGAAGTCGTACTTC	CASSPVVGPQFTKSYF
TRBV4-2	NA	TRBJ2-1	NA	TGTGCCAGCAGCCAAGAAGTGTACAGCCTCGTTCCCTATGAGCAGTTCTTC	CASSQEVYSLVPYEQFF
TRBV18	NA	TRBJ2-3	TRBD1	TGTATTGGACCCCCGGACAGGGTAGGCACAGATACGCAGTATTTT	CIGPPDRVGTDTQYF
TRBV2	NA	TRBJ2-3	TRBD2	TGTGCCAGCAGTGAAGGGATTAGCGGGAGACCAGATACGCAGTATTTT	CASSEGISGRPDTQYF
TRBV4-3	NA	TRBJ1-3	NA	TGCGCCAGCAGCCAAGATCTTCCCTACTCTGGAAACACCATATATTTT	CASSQDLPYSGNTIYF
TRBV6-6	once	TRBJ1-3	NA	TGTGCCAGCAGTCGTGACAGGCCGGTTGGAAACACCATATATTTT	CASSRDRPVGNTIYF
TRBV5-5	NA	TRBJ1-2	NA	TGTGCCAGCAGCTTTTCGGGGTACGGCTACACCTTC	CASSFSGYGYTF
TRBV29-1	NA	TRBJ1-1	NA	TGCAGCGTCCCGGTCCCCCCCCGCGGGACAGCTTTCTTT	CSVPVPPRGTAFF
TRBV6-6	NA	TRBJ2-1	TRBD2	TGTGCCAGGCTAGCGGGGGGTTACGGGGCGAATGAGCAGTTCTTC	CARLAGGYGANEQFF
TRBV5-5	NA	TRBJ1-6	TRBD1	TGTGCCAGCAGATCACGACAGGGAGACTATAATTCACCCCTCCACTTT	CASRSRQGDYNSPLHF
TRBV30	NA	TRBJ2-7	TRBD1	TGTGCCTGGACGCGCGGGACAGGGGGGAAGGAGCAGTACTTC	CAWTRGTGGKEQYF